A selection of T cell receptor beta chains follows, all from one sample in a study of blood T cell repertoires in COVID-19. Libraries were prepared by immunoSEQ multiplex PCR; TCRdb keeps only in-frame clonotypes and omits some of them. This sample carries 250,000 to 350,000 clones, approximately 88% of them seen once, and the ten largest clones take about 1.5%. The sample consisted of peripheral blood. These receptors all stem from a human donor with COVID-19, enrolled during active disease. The donor label of this sample is uncertain. The CDR3 runs from the conserved cysteine through the conserved F or W. The D gene is left open where the match is weak. A row's size may be missing; if present it is once, few, many or a size class.

V	size	J	D	CDR3	DNA
TRBV6-1	-	TRBJ1-5	TRBD1	CASSAPGTGGVDQPQHF	TGTGCCAGCAGTGCTCCCGGGACAGGGGGGGTGGATCAGCCCCAGCATTTT
TRBV24-1	once	TRBJ2-2	-	CATSDGDTNTGELFF	TGTGCCACCAGTGATGGAGATACGAACACCGGGGAGCTGTTTTTT
TRBV9	-	TRBJ2-1	TRBD2	CASSVSGASYNEQFF	TGTGCCAGCAGCGTTAGCGGGGCTTCCTACAATGAGCAGTTCTTC
TRBV28	-	TRBJ1-5	TRBD1	CASRGGRGRGQPQHF	TGTGCCAGCAGGGGAGGAAGGGGGCGAGGGCAGCCCCAGCATTTT
TRBV7-9	-	TRBJ1-2	-	CASSHLVQPDYGYTF	TGTGCCAGCAGCCACTTGGTGCAACCCGACTATGGCTACACCTTC
TRBV3-1/TRBV3-2	-	TRBJ2-6	-	CASVHSGAGANVLTF	TGTGCCAGCGTTCACTCGGGAGCTGGGGCCAACGTCCTGACTTTC
TRBV23-1	-	TRBJ2-3	TRBD1	CASSQSTTGVKESTDTQYF	TGCGCCAGCAGTCAATCGACGACAGGGGTCAAAGAGAGCACAGATACGCAGTATTTT
TRBV5-1	-	TRBJ1-2	-	CASSLEGPEGYTF	TGCGCCAGCAGCTTGGAGGGGCCGGAGGGCTACACCTTC
TRBV27	-	TRBJ1-1	TRBD1	CASSWLTGGQLNTEAFF	TGTGCCAGCAGTTGGTTAACAGGGGGACAGCTGAACACTGAAGCTTTCTTT
TRBV7-6	-	TRBJ1-5	-	CASSLGRSGNQPQHF	TGTGCCAGCAGCTTAGGGCGGTCGGGCAATCAGCCCCAGCATTTT
TRBV14	few	TRBJ2-7	-	CASSPGTYDEQYF	TGTGCCAGCAGCCCCGGGACTTATGACGAGCAGTACTTC